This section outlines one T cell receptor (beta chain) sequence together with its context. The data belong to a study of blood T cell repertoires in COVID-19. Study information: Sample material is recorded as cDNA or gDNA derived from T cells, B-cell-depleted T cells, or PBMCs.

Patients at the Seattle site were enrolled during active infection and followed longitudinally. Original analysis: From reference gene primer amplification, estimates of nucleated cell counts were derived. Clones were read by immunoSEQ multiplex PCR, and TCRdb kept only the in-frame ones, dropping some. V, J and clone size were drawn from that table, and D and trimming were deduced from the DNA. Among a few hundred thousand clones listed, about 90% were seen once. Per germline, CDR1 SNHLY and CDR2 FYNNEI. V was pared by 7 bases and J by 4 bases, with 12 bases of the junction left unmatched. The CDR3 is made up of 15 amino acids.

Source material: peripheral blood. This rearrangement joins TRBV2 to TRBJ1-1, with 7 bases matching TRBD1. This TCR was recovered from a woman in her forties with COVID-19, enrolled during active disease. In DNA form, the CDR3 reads TGTGCCAGCACCGGGTCAGGGGGTTTGGGCACTGAAGCTTTCTTT. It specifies CASTGSGGLGTEAFF. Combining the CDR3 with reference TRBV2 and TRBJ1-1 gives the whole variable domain EPEVTQTPSHQVTQMGQEVILRCVPISNHLYFYWYRQILGQKVEFLVSFYNNEISEKSEIFDDQFSVERPDGSNFTLKIRSTKLEDSAMYFCASTGSGGLGTEAFFGQGTRLTVV.